The 9 T cell receptor beta chains given below trace back to one sample, sequenced in a study of CXCR3-negative and CXCR3-positive naive CD8 T cells. Researchers prepared the TRB cDNA libraries using 5' RACE with UMI labels. TCRdb re-called the 5' RACE reads, yielding one record per CDR3 amino acid sequence without DNA. This sample carries more than 45,000 distinct CDR3 sequences, with 20% to 30% going to the ten biggest clones. Input material: memory CD8+ T cells from blood. These receptors were collected from a human donor in good health. Some clones in this sample may be carry-over from other donors' samples.

This sequence joins TRBV11-2 and TRBJ2-1; TCRdb outputs TRBD1, but without DNA this stays unchecked. Germline V gives CDR1 SGHAT, CDR2 FQNNGV. This CDR3 comprises 13 residues. The CDR3 loop reads CASSFHRDFEQFF.

This chain uses TRBV6-5 with TRBJ2-5; TCRdb reports TRBD2, a call that lacks DNA to check it against. Germline V gene sequence: CDR1 MNHEY, CDR2 SVGAGI. This CDR3 spans 15 amino acids. The CDR3 spells CASRLRLAAQETQYF.

The V gene is TRBV7-9, the J gene TRBJ2-5; the D call of TRBD2 rests on TCRdb alone, since no DNA is present to check it. This CDR3 is 15 amino acids long. Per germline, CDR1 SEHNR and CDR2 FQNEAQ (reference sequence). The CDR3 loop reads CASSPLAAGMETQYF.

V is TRBV21-1 and J is TRBJ2-1; TCRdb picks TRBD2, but there is no DNA to check that call. TRBV21-1 counts as a pseudogene. The CDR3 covers 17 residues. CDR3 sequence: CASSKRLGTSGHNEQFF.

The chain employs TRBV28 and TRBJ1-2; TCRdb's D call of TRBD1 is untestable without DNA. From germline, CDR1 is MDHEN and CDR2 SYDVKM. This CDR3 has 13 residues. Here the CDR3 reads CASSPRGPGGYTF.

This CDR3 reads CASSFTGFVTEAFF. The chain combines TRBV28 with TRBJ1-1; TCRdb selects TRBD1, and the lack of DNA leaves this call unchecked. Germline-derived CDR1 and CDR2 are MDHEN and SYDVKM. The CDR3 is made up of 14 amino acids.

The chain combines TRBV21-1 with TRBJ2-1; TCRdb's D gene call, TRBD2, goes unchecked for lack of DNA. TRBV21-1 is flagged as a pseudogene. This CDR3 is built from 16 residues. The CDR3 region is CASSPKQLANYNEQFF.

The chain employs TRBV12-3 or TRBV12-4 and TRBJ1-1; TCRdb's D call, TRBD1, is unchecked because there is no DNA. This CDR3 spans 14 amino acids. The chain's CDR3 is CASSPATFLAEAFF.

The genes are TRBV5-5 and TRBJ2-1. CDR1 is SGHKS, CDR2 YYEKEE, per germline (reference sequence). The CDR3 is 15 amino acids. The chain's CDR3 is CASSADRGSYNEQFF.